Sequencing of this T cell receptor (beta chain) was carried out in a study of cytomegalovirus exposure and HLA in healthy donors. Study results and limitations: Several of the most significant clusters appeared, in a later analysis, to be linked to common viral pathogens. In a later analysis, productive TCRs from donors in an Asian-associated ancestry cluster reportedly carried fewer N-insertions than the cohort mean.

The PCR was carried out with 60 Vbeta primers and 13 Jbeta primers. Sequenced by immunoSEQ multiplex PCR; TCRdb stores in-frame clones only, minus some. The repertoire holds 200,000 to 250,000 clones, with around 77% as singletons. When sampled, the donors appeared nominally healthy, though they likely had unrecorded immune exposures. J gave up 4 bases and V 3 bases, and 7 bases lay outside the gene matches. Germline V gives CDR1 SGDLS, CDR2 YYNGEE. The CDR3 loop spans 17 amino acids. In the case of this clone: Its antigen is undetermined.

The V gene is TRBV9, the J gene TRBJ2-1; 13 nucleotides line up with TRBD2. This clonotype originated in a woman in her twenties or thirties in good health and CMV-seronegative. The sequenced material came from PBMCs. CDR3 amino acids: CASSAWTSGRSYNEQFF. The CDR3 region has the DNA TGTGCCAGCAGCGCGTGGACTAGCGGGAGATCTTACAATGAGCAGTTCTTC.